The rows below give T cell receptor beta chains drawn from one sample of a study of shared clonotypes between healthy human individuals. Sequencing was performed with immunoSEQ multiplex PCR; in TCRdb, only in-frame clones are kept and a portion is missing. Of about 990,000 clones listed, 78% are singletons. Sequencing input: memory CD4+ T cells from PBMCs. The receptors here all came from a man younger than 35 in good health. Some clones in this sample may be carry-over from other donors' samples. The CDR3 runs from the conserved cysteine through the conserved F or W. Each record gives: CDR3 length, J gene, D gene, V gene, clone size, CDR3 DNA, CDR3 protein. The D gene is left open where the match is weak. Not all rows give a size; the values are once, few, many and, for expanded clones, a class.

length: 15; J: TRBJ2-2; D: NA; V: TRBV7-2; size: NA; DNA: TGTGCCAGCAGCTTCGACAGGTGGAACACCGGGGAGCTGTTTTTT; CDR3: CASSFDRWNTGELFF
length: 14; J: TRBJ2-1; D: TRBD2; V: TRBV7-3; size: NA; DNA: TGTGCCAGCAGCTTAATGGCGGGAGGGAATGAGCAGTTCTTC; CDR3: CASSLMAGGNEQFF
length: 14; J: TRBJ2-7; D: NA; V: TRBV11-3; size: NA; DNA: TGTGCCAGCAGCCCACCGGGGGAACCCTACGAGCAGTACTTC; CDR3: CASSPPGEPYEQYF
length: 11; J: TRBJ2-5; D: NA; V: TRBV28; size: many; DNA: TGTGCCAGCAGTTTGGAAGAGACCCAGTACTTC; CDR3: CASSLEETQYF
length: 15; J: TRBJ2-3; D: NA; V: TRBV5-1; size: NA; DNA: TGCGCCAGCAGCCTCCCGGGGCACAGAGCAGATACGCAGTATTTT; CDR3: CASSLPGHRADTQYF
length: 16; J: TRBJ2-7; D: NA; V: TRBV7-9; size: once; DNA: TGTGCCAGCAGCCCCCCGCTTAGGGGGAGCTCCTACGAGCAGTACTTC; CDR3: CASSPPLRGSSYEQYF
length: 15; J: TRBJ1-1; D: TRBD1; V: TRBV7-2; size: once; DNA: TGTGCCAGCAGCTCAGGTCGACAGGGCCTCACTGAAGCTTTCTTT; CDR3: CASSSGRQGLTEAFF
length: 15; J: TRBJ2-5; D: TRBD2; V: TRBV5-1; size: few; DNA: TGCGCCAGCGGCGTCGGACTAGCGGGACAAGAGACCCAGTACTTC; CDR3: CASGVGLAGQETQYF
length: 14; J: TRBJ2-7; D: NA; V: TRBV5-1; size: NA; DNA: TGCGCCAGCAGCTTCGGACGGGGAAACTACGAGCAGTACTTC; CDR3: CASSFGRGNYEQYF
length: 13; J: TRBJ1-2; D: NA; V: TRBV28; size: NA; DNA: TGTGCCATTCCAGCAGAACGGGACTATGGCTACACCTTC; CDR3: CAIPAERDYGYTF
length: 15; J: TRBJ2-2; D: NA; V: TRBV7-9; size: NA; DNA: TGTGCCAGCAGCTTAGCGGGGTCCCACACCGGGGAGCTGTTTTTT; CDR3: CASSLAGSHTGELFF
length: 14; J: TRBJ2-7; D: NA; V: TRBV11-2; size: NA; DNA: TGTGCCAGCAGCTTAGTGTTGGGTGAAAACGAGCAGTACTTC; CDR3: CASSLVLGENEQYF
length: 11; J: TRBJ2-7; D: NA; V: TRBV30; size: NA; DNA: TGTGCCTGGAGTCGAGCCTACGAGCAGTACTTC; CDR3: CAWSRAYEQYF
length: 13; J: TRBJ2-4; D: TRBD2; V: TRBV27; size: NA; DNA: TGTGCCACCAGACGGGACGGGGGGTCCATTCAGTACTTC; CDR3: CATRRDGGSIQYF
length: 14; J: TRBJ1-5; D: NA; V: TRBV6-6; size: NA; DNA: TGTGCCAGCAGTTATCTACAGCGTGATCAGCCCCAGCATTTT; CDR3: CASSYLQRDQPQHF
length: 12; J: TRBJ2-7; D: NA; V: TRBV6-6; size: NA; DNA: TGTGCCAGCAGTTACCCAGGGCAAGAGCAGTACTTC; CDR3: CASSYPGQEQYF
length: 14; J: TRBJ2-1; D: NA; V: TRBV6-6; size: NA; DNA: TGTGCCAGCAAGACCACAGTGACCTACAATGAGCAGTTCTTC; CDR3: CASKTTVTYNEQFF
length: 14; J: TRBJ2-2; D: TRBD1; V: TRBV27; size: few; DNA: TGTGCCAGCAGCAGGGACAGGGGGCCCGGGGAGCTGTTTTTT; CDR3: CASSRDRGPGELFF
length: 15; J: TRBJ2-1; D: TRBD1; V: TRBV10-3; size: NA; DNA: TGTGCCATCAGTGACCGGACAGGGAATTTCGATGAGCAGTTCTTC; CDR3: CAISDRTGNFDEQFF
length: 13; J: TRBJ1-1; D: TRBD1; V: TRBV7-9; size: NA; DNA: TGTGCCAGCAGCGAGTACAGGGGAATTGGAGCTTTCTTT; CDR3: CASSEYRGIGAFF
length: 15; J: TRBJ2-1; D: TRBD2; V: TRBV7-9; size: NA; DNA: TGTGCCAGCAGCCTCTGGACTAGCGGGAGGAATGAGCAGTTCTTC; CDR3: CASSLWTSGRNEQFF
length: 15; J: TRBJ2-1; D: TRBD1; V: TRBV5-4; size: NA; DNA: TGTGCCAGCAGCCGAGGGACAGAGGGATACAATGAGCAGTTCTTC; CDR3: CASSRGTEGYNEQFF